The 12 T cell receptor beta chains presented below share a single source sample, sequenced in a study of blood T cell repertoires in COVID-19. The data were produced by immunoSEQ multiplex PCR, yet TCRdb's version contains in-frame clones alone and is incomplete. This table holds tens of thousands of clones, less than 95% found once. Sequenced: peripheral blood. All receptors derive from a man in his 70s with acute or convalescent COVID-19.

This sequence joins TRBV10-1 and TRBJ1-2; D gene uncertain. CDR3 length: 12 residues. The germline CDR1 and CDR2 sequences are WNHNN and SYGVQD (reference sequence). Trimming took 3 bases from V and 8 from J, leaving 10 bases between them. Here the CDR3 reads CASSDGGVGYTF. CDR3 sequence (DNA): TGCGCCAGCAGTGACGGCGGGGTGGGCTACACCTTC.

The chain uses TRBV10-2 and TRBJ1-3; 8 nucleotides match TRBD1. The V segment lost 6 bases and the J segment 3 bases; nucleotides outside the gene matches: 4. The CDR3 spans 14 residues. CDR1 WSHSY and CDR2 SAAADI come from the germline V gene. The CDR3 reads CASSADRVGNTIYF. The CDR3 nucleotides read TGCGCCAGCAGCGCGGACAGGGTTGGAAACACCATATATTTT.

The rearrangement links TRBV19 to TRBJ2-7, with 9 bases lining up with TRBD1. This CDR3 comprises 15 residues. Trimming removed 4 bases from V and 5 bases from J; junction bases left unmatched: 9. In germline, CDR1 is LNHDA, CDR2 SQIVND (reference sequence). DNA of the CDR3: TGTGCCAGTAGTAACCGTGGACAGGGGTATAACGAGCAGTACTTC. Encoded protein: CASSNRGQGYNEQYF.

This chain uses TRBV19 with TRBJ2-1; 9 bases match TRBD2. CDR1 LNHDA and CDR2 SQIVND come from the germline V gene (reference sequence). The junction had 12 bases not matched to a gene; V was cut back by 6 bases and J by 6 bases. This CDR3 has 16 amino acids. CDR3 in DNA: TGTGCCAGTAGATCGGGGGGCAAGCGGGAGGTCAATGAGCAGTTCTTC. This sequence encodes CASRSGGKREVNEQFF.

This clone was observed a single time. The V and J genes are TRBV27 and TRBJ1-6; D possibly corresponds to TRBD1 (6 bases). V was pared by 0 bases and J by 7 bases, with 10 bases between. Per the germline V gene, CDR1 is MNHEY and CDR2 is SMNVEV (reference sequence). The CDR3 covers 15 residues. CDR3 region: CASSLSAGENSPLHF. The CDR3 coding sequence is TGTGCCAGCAGTTTATCGGCAGGGGAGAATTCACCCCTCCACTTT.

This clone was seen just once. V gene TRBV4-3 combines with J gene TRBJ2-1; 11 nucleotides match TRBD1. V lost 6 bases, J lost 5 bases, and 6 bases stayed unmatched. Looked up from germline, CDR1 is LGHNA and CDR2 is YSLEER. This CDR3 contains 15 residues. CDR3 bases: TGCGCCAGCAGTCGAGGGACAGGGGGGCACAATGAGCAGTTCTTC. It is translated as CASSRGTGGHNEQFF.

The V call is TRBV5-6, the J call TRBJ1-2; the D gene is possibly TRBD1 (6 bases). The CDR3 has 14 residues. Trimming removed 0 bases at V and 2 bases at J, with 8 bases between. The germline V gene has CDR1 SGHDT and CDR2 YYEEEE. CDR3 sequence (DNA): TGTGCCAGCAGCTTGGGGCAGGGGAACTATGGCTACACCTTC. Its translation is CASSLGQGNYGYTF.

V and J are TRBV20-1 and TRBJ2-1, with D possibly matching TRBD2 (5 bases). CDR1 and CDR2 (germline): DFQATT, SNEGSKA (reference sequence). The CDR3 is made up of 15 amino acids. Trimming cost V 3 bases and J 1 base, with 13 bases left between them. The CDR3 sequence is CSASDSARSYNEQFF. The CDR3 nucleotides read TGCAGTGCTAGTGATAGCGCTAGATCCTACAATGAGCAGTTCTTC.

CDR3 DNA sequence: TGTGCCAGCAGCCGACGGACAGGGCAGACCTACAATGAGCAGTTCTTC. Its translation is CASSRRTGQTYNEQFF. V gene TRBV7-3 combines with J gene TRBJ2-1, with 8 bases that match TRBD1. V trimming: 5 bases; J trimming: 2 bases; junction bases outside the gene matches: 8. Per the germline V gene, CDR1 is SGHTA and CDR2 is FQGTGA. The CDR3 loop spans 16 amino acids.

The chain is built from TRBV2 and TRBJ2-5, with D unresolved. Germline CDR1 is SNHLY and CDR2 is FYNNEI. This CDR3 comprises 12 residues. The V end lost 2 bases, the J end lost 4 bases, and 5 bases lay between the germline ends. The CDR3 sequence: CASSESRETQYF. Written as DNA, the CDR3 is TGTGCCAGCAGTGAATCCAGAGAGACCCAGTACTTC.

The chain couples TRBV10-1 to TRBJ2-1; 7 bases fit TRBD2. V trimming: 4 bases; J trimming: 1 base; junction bases outside the gene matches: 7. Germline V gene lookup returns CDR1 WNHNN and CDR2 SYGVQD (reference sequence). This CDR3 is built from 16 residues. The CDR3 DNA is TGCGCCAGCAGTGTGGCTCCAGCGGGGTCCTACAATGAGCAGTTCTTC. Residues: CASSVAPAGSYNEQFF.

The chain carries TRBV30 and TRBJ2-1, with D perhaps matching TRBD1 (6 bases). CDR1 and CDR2 from the germline V gene are GTSNPN and SVGIG (reference sequence). This CDR3 spans 14 amino acids. V was shortened by 2 bases and J by 7 bases, with 15 bases between the two germline ends. The CDR3 bases are TGTGCCTGGAGTAGGGGCAGGGGAGTGAATGAGCAGTTCTTC. Protein: CAWSRGRGVNEQFF.